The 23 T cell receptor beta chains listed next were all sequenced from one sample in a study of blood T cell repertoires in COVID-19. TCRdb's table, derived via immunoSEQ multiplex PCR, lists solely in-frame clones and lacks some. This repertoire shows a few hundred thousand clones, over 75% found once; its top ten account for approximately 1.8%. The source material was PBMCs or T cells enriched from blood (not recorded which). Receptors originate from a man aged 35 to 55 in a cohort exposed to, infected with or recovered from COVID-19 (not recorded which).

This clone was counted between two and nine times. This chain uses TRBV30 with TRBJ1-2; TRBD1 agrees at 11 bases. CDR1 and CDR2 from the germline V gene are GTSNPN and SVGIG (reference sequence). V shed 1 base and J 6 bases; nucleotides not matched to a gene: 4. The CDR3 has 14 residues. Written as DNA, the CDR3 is TGTGCCTGGAGTGGGGGACAGGGGGGGAATGGCTACACCTTC. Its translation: CAWSGGQGGNGYTF.

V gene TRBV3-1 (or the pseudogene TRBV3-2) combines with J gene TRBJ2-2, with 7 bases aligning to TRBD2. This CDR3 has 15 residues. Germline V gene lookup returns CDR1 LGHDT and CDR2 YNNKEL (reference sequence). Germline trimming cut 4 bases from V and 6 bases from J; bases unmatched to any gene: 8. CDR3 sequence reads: CASSLGAGVSGELFF. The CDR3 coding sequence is TGTGCCAGCAGCCTTGGGGCGGGAGTATCCGGGGAGCTGTTTTTT.

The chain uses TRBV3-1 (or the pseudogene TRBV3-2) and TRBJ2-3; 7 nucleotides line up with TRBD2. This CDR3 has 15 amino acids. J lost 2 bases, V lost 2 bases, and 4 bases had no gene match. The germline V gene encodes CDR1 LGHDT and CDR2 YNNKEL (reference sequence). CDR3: CASSQQAGHTDTQYF. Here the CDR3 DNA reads TGTGCCAGCAGCCAACAAGCGGGGCACACAGATACGCAGTATTTT.

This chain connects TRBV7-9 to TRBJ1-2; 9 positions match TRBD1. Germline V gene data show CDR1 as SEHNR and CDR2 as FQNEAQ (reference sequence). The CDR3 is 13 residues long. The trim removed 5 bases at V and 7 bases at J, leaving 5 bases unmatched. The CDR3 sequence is CASSDSDRGGYTF. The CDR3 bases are TGTGCCAGCAGCGACTCGGACAGGGGTGGCTACACCTTC.

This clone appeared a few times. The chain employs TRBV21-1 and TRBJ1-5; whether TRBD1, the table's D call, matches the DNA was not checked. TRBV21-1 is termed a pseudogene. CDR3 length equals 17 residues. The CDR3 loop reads CASSKGLTRDSNQPQHF. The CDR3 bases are TGTGCCAGCAGTAAAGGCCTTACACGTGATAGCAATCAGCCCCAGCATTTT.

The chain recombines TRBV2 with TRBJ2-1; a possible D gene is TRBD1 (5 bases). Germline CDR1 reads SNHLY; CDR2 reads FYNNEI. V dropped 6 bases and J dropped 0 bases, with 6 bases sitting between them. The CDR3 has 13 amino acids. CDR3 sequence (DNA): TGTGCCAGCAGAGGGGACTCCTACAATGAGCAGTTCTTC. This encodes CASRGDSYNEQFF.

The CDR3 here is CATNPRAGGYTGELFF. CDR3 nucleotides: TGTGCCACCAACCCTCGGGCGGGAGGCTACACCGGGGAGCTGTTTTTT. The chain joins TRBV19 to TRBJ2-2; 8 nucleotides align to TRBD2. V lost 10 bases and J lost 3; bases outside the gene matches: 13. This CDR3 has 16 residues. Looked up from germline, CDR1 is LNHDA and CDR2 is SQIVND (reference sequence). The complete variable domain, with remaining parts taken from reference TRBV19 and TRBJ2-2, reads DGGITQSPKYLFRKEGQNVTLSCEQNLNHDAMYWYRQDPGQGLRLIYYSQIVNDFQKGDIAEGYSVSREKKESFPLTVTSAQKNPTAFYLCATNPRAGGYTGELFFGEGSRLTVL.

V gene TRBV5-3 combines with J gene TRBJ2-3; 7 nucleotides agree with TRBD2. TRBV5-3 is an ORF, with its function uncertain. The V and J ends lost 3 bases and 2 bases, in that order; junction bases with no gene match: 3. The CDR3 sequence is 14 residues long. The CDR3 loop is CARSSGRITDTQYF. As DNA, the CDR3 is TGTGCCAGAAGCTCCGGGAGGATCACAGATACGCAGTATTTT.

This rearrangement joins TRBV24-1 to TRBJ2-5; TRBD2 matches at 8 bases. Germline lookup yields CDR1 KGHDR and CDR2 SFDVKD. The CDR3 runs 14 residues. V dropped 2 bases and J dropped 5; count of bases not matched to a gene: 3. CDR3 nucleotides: TGTGCCACCAGTGATTCCGGGGGGGACGAGACCCAGTACTTC. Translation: CATSDSGGDETQYF.

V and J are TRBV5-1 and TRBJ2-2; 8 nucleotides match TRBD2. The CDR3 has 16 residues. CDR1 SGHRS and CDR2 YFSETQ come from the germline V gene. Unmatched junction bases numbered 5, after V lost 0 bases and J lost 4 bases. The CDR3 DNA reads TGCGCCAGCAGCTTGGCCTCGAGCGGGGGCACCGGGGAGCTGTTTTTT. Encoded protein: CASSLASSGGTGELFF. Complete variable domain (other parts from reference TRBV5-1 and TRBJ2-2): KAGVTQTPRYLIKTRGQQVTLSCSPISGHRSVSWYQQTPGQGLQFLFEYFSETQRNKGNFPGRFSGRQFSNSRSEMNVSTLELGDSALYLCASSLASSGGTGELFFGEGSRLTVL.

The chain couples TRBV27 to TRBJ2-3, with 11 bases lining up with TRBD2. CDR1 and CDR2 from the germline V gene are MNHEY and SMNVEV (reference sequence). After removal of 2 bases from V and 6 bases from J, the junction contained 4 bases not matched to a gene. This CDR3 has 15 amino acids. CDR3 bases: TGTGCCAGCAGTTTAACTAGCGGGAGTTTGGATACGCAGTATTTT. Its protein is CASSLTSGSLDTQYF.

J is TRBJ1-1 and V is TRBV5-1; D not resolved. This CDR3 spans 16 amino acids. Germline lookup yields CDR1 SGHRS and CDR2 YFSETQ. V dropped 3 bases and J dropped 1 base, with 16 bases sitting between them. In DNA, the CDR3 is TGCGCCAGCAGCTCGACTCCTACCCTGGGGAACACTGAAGCTTTCTTT. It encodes CASSSTPTLGNTEAFF. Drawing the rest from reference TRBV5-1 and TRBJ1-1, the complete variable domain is KAGVTQTPRYLIKTRGQQVTLSCSPISGHRSVSWYQQTPGQGLQFLFEYFSETQRNKGNFPGRFSGRQFSNSRSEMNVSTLELGDSALYLCASSSTPTLGNTEAFFGQGTRLTVV.

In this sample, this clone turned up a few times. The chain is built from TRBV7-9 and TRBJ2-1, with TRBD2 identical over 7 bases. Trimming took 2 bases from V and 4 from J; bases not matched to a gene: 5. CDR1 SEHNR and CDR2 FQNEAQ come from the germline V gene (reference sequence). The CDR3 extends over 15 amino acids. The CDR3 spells CASSLTGGRYNEQFF. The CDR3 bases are TGTGCCAGCAGCTTAACGGGAGGCCGTTACAATGAGCAGTTCTTC. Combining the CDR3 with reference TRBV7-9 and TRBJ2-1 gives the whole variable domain DTGVSQNPRHKITKRGQNVTFRCDPISEHNRLYWYRQTLGQGPEFLTYFQNEAQLEKSRLLSDRFSAERPKGSFSTLEIQRTEQGDSAMYLCASSLTGGRYNEQFFGPGTRLTVL.

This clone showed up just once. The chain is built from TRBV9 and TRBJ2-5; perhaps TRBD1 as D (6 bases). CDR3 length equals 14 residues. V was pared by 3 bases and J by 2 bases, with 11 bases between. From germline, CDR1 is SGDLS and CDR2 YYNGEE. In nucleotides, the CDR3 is TGTGCCAGCAGCGGATACAGGGCGCAAGAGACCCAGTACTTC. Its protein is CASSGYRAQETQYF.

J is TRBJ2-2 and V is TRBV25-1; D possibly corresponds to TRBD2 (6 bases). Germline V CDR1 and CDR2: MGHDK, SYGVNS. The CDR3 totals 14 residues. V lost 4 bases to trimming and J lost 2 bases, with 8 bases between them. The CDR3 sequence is CASSVGGNTGELFF. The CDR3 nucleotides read TGTGCCAGCAGTGTCGGGGGTAACACCGGGGAGCTGTTTTTT. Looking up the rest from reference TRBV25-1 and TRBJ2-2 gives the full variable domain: EADIYQTPRYLVIGTGKKITLECSQTMGHDKMYWYQQDPGMELHLIHYSYGVNSTEKGDLSSESTVSRIRTEHFPLTLESARPSHTSQYLCASSVGGNTGELFFGEGSRLTVL.

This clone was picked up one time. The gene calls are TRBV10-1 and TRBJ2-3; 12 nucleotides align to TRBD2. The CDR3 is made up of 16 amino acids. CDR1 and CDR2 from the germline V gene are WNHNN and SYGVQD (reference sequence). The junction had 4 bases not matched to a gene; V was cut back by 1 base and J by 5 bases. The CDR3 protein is CASSEWTSGKGDTQYF. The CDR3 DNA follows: TGCGCCAGCAGTGAGTGGACTAGCGGGAAGGGAGATACGCAGTATTTT.

This CDR3 is CASSVGGLAENTGELFF. The DNA for the CDR3 is TGTGCCAGCAGCGTAGGAGGACTAGCGGAGAACACCGGGGAGCTGTTTTTT. The chain employs TRBV9 and TRBJ2-2, with 10 bases aligning to TRBD2. From germline, CDR1 is SGDLS and CDR2 YYNGEE. J lost 1 base, V lost 0 bases, and 3 bases had no gene match. The CDR3 covers 17 residues.

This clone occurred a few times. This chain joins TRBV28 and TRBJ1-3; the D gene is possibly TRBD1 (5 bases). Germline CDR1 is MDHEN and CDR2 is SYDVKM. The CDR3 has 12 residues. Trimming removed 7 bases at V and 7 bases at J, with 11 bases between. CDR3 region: CASKGTWNTIYF. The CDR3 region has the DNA TGTGCCAGCAAGGGGACTTGGAACACCATATATTTT.

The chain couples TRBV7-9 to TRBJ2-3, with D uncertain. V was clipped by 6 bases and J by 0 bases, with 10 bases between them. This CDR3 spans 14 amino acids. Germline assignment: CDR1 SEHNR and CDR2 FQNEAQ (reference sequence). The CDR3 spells CASRELTSTDTQYF. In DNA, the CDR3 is TGTGCCAGCAGGGAGCTGACTAGCACAGATACGCAGTATTTT.

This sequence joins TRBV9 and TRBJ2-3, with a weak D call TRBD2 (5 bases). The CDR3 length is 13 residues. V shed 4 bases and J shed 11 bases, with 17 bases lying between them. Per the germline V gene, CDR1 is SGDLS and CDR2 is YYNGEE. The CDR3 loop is CASSKTGIWRQYF. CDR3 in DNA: TGTGCCAGCAGCAAAACCGGGATCTGGAGGCAGTATTTT.

CDR3 protein: CASSPLAGGAGYNEQFF. The DNA for the CDR3 is TGTGCCAGCAGTCCGCTAGCGGGAGGGGCCGGCTACAATGAGCAGTTCTTC. The chain employs TRBV27 and TRBJ2-1, with 12 positions matching TRBD2. This CDR3 spans 17 amino acids. V lost 5 bases and J lost 3; bases outside the gene matches: 8. Germline lookup yields CDR1 MNHEY and CDR2 SMNVEV (reference sequence).

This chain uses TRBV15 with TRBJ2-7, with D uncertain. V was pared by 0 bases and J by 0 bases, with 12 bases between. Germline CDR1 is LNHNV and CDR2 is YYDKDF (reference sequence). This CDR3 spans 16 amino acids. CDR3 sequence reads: CATSRDLVQSSYEQYF. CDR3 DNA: TGTGCCACCAGCAGAGATTTGGTACAGAGCTCCTACGAGCAGTACTTC.

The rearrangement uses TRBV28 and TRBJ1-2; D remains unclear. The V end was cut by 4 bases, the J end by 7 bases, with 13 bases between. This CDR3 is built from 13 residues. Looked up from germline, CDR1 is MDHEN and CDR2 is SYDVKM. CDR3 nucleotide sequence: TGTGCCAGCAGTTCCGGGGAGGGAATTGGCTACACCTTC. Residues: CASSSGEGIGYTF.